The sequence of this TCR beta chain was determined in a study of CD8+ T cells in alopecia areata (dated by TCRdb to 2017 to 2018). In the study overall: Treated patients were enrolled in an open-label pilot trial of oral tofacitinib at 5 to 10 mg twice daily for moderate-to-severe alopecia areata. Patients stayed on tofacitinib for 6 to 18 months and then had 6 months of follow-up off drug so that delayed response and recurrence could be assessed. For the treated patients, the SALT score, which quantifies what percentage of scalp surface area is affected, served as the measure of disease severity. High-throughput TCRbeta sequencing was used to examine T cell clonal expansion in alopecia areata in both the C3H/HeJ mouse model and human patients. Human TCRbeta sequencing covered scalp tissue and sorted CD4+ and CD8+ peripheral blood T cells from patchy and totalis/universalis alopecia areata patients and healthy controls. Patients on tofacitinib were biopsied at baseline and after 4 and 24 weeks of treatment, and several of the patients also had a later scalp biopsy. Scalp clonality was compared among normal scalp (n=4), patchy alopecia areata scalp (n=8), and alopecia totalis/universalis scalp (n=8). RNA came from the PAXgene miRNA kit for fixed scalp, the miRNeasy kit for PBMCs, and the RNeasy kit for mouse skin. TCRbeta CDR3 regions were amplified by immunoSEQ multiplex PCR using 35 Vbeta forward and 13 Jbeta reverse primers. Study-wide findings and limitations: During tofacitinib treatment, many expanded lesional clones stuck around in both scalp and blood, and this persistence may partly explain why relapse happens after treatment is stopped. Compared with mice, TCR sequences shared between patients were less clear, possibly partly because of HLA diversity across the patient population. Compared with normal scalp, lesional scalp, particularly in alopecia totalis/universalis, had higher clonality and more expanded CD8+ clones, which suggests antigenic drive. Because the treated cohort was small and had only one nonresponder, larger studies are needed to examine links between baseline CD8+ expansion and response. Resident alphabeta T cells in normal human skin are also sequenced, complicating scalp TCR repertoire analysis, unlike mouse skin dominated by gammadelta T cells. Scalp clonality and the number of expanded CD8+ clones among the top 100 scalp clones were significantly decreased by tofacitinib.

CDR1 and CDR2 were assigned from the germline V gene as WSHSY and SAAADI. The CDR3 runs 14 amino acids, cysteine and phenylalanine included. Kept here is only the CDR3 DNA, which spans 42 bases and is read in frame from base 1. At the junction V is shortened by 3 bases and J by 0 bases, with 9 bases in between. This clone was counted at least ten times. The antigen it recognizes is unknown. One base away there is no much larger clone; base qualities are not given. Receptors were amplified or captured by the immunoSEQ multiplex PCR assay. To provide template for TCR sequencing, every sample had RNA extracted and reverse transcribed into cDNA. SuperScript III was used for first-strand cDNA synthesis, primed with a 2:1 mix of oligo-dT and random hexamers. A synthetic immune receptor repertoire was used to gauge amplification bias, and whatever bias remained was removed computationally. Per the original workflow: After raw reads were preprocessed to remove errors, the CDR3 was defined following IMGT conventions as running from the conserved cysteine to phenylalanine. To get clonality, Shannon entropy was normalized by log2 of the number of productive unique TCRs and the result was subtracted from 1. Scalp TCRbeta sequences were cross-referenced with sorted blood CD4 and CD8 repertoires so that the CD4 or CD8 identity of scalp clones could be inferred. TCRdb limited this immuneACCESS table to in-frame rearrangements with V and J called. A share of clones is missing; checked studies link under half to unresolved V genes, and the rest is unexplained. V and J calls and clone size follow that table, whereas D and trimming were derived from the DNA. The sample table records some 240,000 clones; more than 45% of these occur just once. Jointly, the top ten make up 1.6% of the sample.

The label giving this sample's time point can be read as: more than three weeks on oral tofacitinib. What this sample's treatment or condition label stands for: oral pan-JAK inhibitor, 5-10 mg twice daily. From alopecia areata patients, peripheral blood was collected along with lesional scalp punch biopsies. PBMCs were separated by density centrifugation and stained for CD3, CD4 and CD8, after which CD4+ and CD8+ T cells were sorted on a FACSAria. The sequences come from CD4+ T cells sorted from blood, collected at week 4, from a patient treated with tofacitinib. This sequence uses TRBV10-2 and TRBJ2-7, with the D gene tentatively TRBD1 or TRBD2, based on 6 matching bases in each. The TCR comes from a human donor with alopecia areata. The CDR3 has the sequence CASSEGGSSYEQYF. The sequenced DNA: TGCGCCAGCAGTGAAGGGGGGAGCTCCTACGAGCAGTACTTC.